This TCR beta chain was documented in a study of blood T cell repertoires in COVID-19. Study background: Samples came from the United States, Italy and Spain, spanning acute and convalescent COVID-19. The cDNA or gDNA used as material had been derived from T cells, B-cell-depleted T cells, or PBMCs.

J gave up 3 bases and V 4 bases, and 5 bases lay outside the gene matches. From germline, CDR1 is LNHNV and CDR2 YYDKDF (reference sequence). This CDR3 spans 14 amino acids. In the original processing: Estimation of nucleated cell counts relied on the amplification of reference gene primers. Clones were read by immunoSEQ multiplex PCR, and TCRdb kept only the in-frame ones, dropping some. The V and J calls and clone size come from that table; D and trimming were worked out from the DNA. The sample includes some 90,000 clones, 80% to 90% of them seen just once. The rearrangement joins TRBV15 to TRBJ2-7; 8 bases fit TRBD1. What was sequenced was peripheral blood. The receptor was isolated from a man in his forties or fifties with acute or convalescent COVID-19. The CDR3 DNA sequence: TGTGCCACCAGCATCGGACAGGGTGACTACGAGCAGTACTTC. It specifies CATSIGQGDYEQYF.